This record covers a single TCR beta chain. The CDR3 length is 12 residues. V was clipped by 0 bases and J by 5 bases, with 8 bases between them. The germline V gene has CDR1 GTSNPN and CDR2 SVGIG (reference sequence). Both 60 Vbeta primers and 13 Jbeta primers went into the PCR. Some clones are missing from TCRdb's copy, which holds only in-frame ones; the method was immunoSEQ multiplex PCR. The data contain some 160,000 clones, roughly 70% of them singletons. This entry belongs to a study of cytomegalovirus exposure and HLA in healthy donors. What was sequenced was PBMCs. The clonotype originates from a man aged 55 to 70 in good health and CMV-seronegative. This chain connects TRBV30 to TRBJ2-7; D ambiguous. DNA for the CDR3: TGTGCCTGGAGTGTACAGATGAACGAGCAGTACTTC. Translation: CAWSVQMNEQYF.